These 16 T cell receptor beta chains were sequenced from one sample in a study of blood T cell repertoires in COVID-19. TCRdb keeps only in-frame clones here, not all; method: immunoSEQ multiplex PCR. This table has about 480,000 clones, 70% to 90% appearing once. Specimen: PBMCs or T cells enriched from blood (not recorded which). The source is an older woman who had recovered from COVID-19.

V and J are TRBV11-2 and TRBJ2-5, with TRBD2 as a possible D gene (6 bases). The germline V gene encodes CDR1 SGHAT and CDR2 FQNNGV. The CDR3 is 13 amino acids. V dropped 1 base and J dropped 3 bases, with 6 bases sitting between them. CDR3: CASSLGLEETQYF. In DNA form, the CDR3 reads TGTGCCAGCAGCTTAGGACTAGAAGAGACCCAGTACTTC.

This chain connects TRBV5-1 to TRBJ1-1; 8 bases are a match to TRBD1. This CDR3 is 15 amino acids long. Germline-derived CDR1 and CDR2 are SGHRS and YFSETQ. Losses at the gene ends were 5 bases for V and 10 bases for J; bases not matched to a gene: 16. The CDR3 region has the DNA TGCGCCAGCAGGTTCGGGACAGGAGGGCCCTCGGGAGCTTTCTTT. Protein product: CASRFGTGGPSGAFF.

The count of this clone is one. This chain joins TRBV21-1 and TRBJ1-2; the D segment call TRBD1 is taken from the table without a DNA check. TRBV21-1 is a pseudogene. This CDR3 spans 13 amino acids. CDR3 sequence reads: CASSKAPRGGYTF. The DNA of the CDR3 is TGTGCCAGCAGCAAAGCGCCAAGGGGTGGCTACACCTTC.

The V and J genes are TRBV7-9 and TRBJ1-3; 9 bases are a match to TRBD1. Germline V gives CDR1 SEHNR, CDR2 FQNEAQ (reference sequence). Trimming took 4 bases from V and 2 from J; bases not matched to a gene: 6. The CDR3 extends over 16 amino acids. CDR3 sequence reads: CASSSRQGGTGNTIYF. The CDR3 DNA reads TGTGCCAGCAGCTCGCGACAGGGGGGAACTGGAAACACCATATATTTT.

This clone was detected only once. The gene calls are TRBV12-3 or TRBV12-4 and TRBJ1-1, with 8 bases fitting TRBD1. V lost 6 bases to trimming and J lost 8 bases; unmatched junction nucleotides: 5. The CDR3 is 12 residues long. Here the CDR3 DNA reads TGTGCCAGCAGCCCAGGGGGCAGGGAAGCTTTCTTT. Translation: CASSPGGREAFF.

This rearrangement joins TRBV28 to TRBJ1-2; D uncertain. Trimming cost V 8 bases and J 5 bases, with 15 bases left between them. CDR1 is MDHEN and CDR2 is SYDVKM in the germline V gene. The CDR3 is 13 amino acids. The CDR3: CASAPGTPYGYTF. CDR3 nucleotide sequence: TGTGCCAGCGCCCCAGGAACACCTTATGGCTACACCTTC.

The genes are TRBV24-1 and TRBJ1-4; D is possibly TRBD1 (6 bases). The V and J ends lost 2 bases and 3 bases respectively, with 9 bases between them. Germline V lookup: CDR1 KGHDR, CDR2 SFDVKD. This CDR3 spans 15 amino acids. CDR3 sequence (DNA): TGTGCCACCAGTGATTCGACAGGCCCTAATGAAAAACTGTTTTTT. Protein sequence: CATSDSTGPNEKLFF.

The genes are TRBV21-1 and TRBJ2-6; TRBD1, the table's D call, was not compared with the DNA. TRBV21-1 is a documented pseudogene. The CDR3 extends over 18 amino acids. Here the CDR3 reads CASSKAYGQRSGANVLTF. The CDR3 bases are TGTGCCAGCAGCAAAGCCTACGGACAGCGCTCTGGGGCCAACGTCCTGACTTTC.

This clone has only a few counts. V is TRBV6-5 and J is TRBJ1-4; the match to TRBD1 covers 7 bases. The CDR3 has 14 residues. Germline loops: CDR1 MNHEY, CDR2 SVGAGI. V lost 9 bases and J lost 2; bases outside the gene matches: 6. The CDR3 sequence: CASLTRGTNEKLFF. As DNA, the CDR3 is TGTGCCAGTCTTACCAGGGGGACTAATGAAAAACTGTTTTTT.

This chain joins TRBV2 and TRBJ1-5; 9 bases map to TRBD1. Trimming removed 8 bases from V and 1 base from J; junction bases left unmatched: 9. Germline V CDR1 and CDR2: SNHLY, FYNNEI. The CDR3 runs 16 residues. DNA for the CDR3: TGTGCCAGCCGCCGGGACAGGGCCGGGAGCAATCAGCCCCAGCATTTT. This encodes CASRRDRAGSNQPQHF.

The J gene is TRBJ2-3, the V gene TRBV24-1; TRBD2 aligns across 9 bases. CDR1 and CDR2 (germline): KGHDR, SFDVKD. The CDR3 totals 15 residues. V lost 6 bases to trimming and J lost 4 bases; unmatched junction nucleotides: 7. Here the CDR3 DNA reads TGTGCCACCAGTTGGGGCGGGGGGGCCGCAGATACGCAGTATTTT. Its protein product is CATSWGGGAADTQYF.

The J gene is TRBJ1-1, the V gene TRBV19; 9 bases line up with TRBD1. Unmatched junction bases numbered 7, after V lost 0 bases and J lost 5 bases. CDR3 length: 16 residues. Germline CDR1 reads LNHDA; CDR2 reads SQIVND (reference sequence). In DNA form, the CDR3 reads TGTGCCAGTAGTATAGACTGGACAGGGGCAGGGACTGAAGCTTTCTTT. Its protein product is CASSIDWTGAGTEAFF.

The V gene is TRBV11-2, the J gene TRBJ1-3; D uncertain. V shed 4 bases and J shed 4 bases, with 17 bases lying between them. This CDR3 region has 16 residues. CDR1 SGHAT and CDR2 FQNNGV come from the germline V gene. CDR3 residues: CASSSYSEKGGNTIYF. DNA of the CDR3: TGTGCCAGCAGCTCATACTCGGAGAAAGGCGGAAACACCATATATTTT.

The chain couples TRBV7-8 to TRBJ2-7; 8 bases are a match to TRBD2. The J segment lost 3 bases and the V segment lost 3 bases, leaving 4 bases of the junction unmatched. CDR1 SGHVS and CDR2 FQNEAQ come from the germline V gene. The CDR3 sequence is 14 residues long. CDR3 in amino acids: CASSFSGARYEQYF. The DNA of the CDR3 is TGTGCCAGCAGCTTTAGCGGGGCGCGCTACGAGCAGTACTTC.

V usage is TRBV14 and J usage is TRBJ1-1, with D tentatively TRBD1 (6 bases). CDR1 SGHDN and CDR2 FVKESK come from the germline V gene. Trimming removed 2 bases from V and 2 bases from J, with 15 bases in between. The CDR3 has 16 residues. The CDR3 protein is CASSQSAGTINTEAFF. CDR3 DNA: TGTGCCAGCAGCCAAAGCGCCGGGACAATAAACACTGAAGCTTTCTTT.

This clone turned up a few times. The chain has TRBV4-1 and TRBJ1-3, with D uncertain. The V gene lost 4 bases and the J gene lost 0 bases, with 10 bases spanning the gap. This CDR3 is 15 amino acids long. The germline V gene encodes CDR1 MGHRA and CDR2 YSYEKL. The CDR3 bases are TGCGCCAGCAGCCCCCGACATATCTCTGGAAACACCATATATTTT. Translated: CASSPRHISGNTIYF.